This entry is about one TCR beta chain. The CDR3 length is 11 residues. Germline assignment: CDR1 SEHNR and CDR2 FQNEAQ (reference sequence). V dropped 5 bases and J dropped 4 bases, with 5 bases sitting between them. This record comes from a study of immune cell composition in non-small cell lung cancer. Sequenced by immunoSEQ multiplex PCR; TCRdb stores in-frame clones only, minus some. The sample holds 15,000 or so clones, 55% to 75% seen once. The sequenced sample was lung tumor tissue. The chain links TRBV7-9 to TRBJ1-1; D remains unclear. The receptor was derived from a human donor with non-small cell lung cancer. The CDR3 loop is CASSPSTEAFF. As DNA, the CDR3 is TGTGCCAGCAGCCCGAGCACTGAAGCTTTCTTT.